The present T cell receptor beta chain was sequenced within a study of T cell responses to AZD1222 COVID-19 vaccine. TCRdb's copy holds only in-frame clones and misses some; the assay was immunoSEQ multiplex PCR. The sample includes 150,000 to 200,000 clones, approximately 90% of them seen just once. V dropped 0 bases and J dropped 6; count of bases not matched to a gene: 5. From germline, CDR1 is MNHNY and CDR2 SVGAGI (reference sequence). This CDR3 spans 15 amino acids. Sequences were derived from peripheral blood, sampled on day 0 of AZD1222 vaccination. This TCR was sampled from an adult in good health. This chain connects TRBV6-6 to TRBJ1-2; 9 positions agree with TRBD1. The CDR3 sequence: CASSYSQTGGNGYTF. CDR3 DNA: TGTGCCAGCAGTTACTCCCAGACAGGGGGAAATGGCTACACCTTC.